This TCR beta chain was sequenced for a study of shared clonotypes between healthy human individuals. TCRdb keeps only in-frame clones here, not all; method: immunoSEQ multiplex PCR. The table includes fewer than 1.8 million clones, approximately 98.5% detected once. Sequences were obtained from naive CD4+ T cells sorted from blood. Specified subset: CD45RA+ positively selected. This sequence was found in a man aged 30-40 years in good health.

CDR3 nucleotides: TGTGCCAGCCAGAGCGGGGTGGCAACTAATGAAAAACTGTTTTTT. The encoded protein is CASQSGVATNEKLFF. The chain uses TRBV2 and TRBJ1-4; D is undetermined. This CDR3 region has 15 residues. Germline lookup yields CDR1 SNHLY and CDR2 FYNNEI. V was cut by 8 bases and J by 0 bases, with 13 bases left in between.